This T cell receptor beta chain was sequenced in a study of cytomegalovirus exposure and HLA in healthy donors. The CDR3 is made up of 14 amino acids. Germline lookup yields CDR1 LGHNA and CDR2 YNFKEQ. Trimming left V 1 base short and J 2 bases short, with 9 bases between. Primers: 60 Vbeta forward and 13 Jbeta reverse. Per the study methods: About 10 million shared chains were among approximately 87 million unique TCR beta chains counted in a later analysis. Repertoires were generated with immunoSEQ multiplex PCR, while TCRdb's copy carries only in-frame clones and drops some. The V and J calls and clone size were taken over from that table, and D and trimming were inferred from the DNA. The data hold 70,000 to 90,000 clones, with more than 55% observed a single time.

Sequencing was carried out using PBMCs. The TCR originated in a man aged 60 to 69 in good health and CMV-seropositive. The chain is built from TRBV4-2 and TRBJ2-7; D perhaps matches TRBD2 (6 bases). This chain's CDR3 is CASSQAGGTYEQYF. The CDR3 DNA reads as TGTGCCAGCAGCCAAGCCGGAGGGACCTACGAGCAGTACTTC.